The 10 T cell receptor beta chains reported below all come from one sample, sequenced in a study of blood T cell repertoires in COVID-19. Sequenced by immunoSEQ multiplex PCR; TCRdb stores in-frame clones only, minus some. The repertoire has roughly 500,000 clones, 80% to 90% of them found once; the top ten carry approximately 2.9%. The sequenced sample consisted of peripheral blood. The receptor set was obtained from a human donor in a cohort sampled during active COVID-19.

The CDR3 sequence is CASTLYPTGSSFF. DNA for the CDR3: TGTGCCAGCACCCTATACCCGACAGGGTCCTCGTTCTTC. V gene TRBV28 combines with J gene TRBJ2-1, with 7 bases matching TRBD1. The germline V gene encodes CDR1 MDHEN and CDR2 SYDVKM. This CDR3 contains 13 residues. Trimming took 7 bases from V and 15 from J; bases not matched to a gene: 15.

The chain has TRBV6-1 and TRBJ2-7; D is possibly TRBD2 (6 bases). The germline gives CDR1 MNHNS, CDR2 SASEGT. CDR3 size: 16 residues. Trimming removed 3 bases from V and 3 bases from J, with 18 bases in between. The chain's CDR3 is CASSDKSRAGGYEQYF. The DNA for the CDR3 is TGTGCCAGCAGTGATAAGAGCCGTGCCGGGGGCTACGAGCAGTACTTC.

The gene calls are TRBV6-2 or TRBV6-3 and TRBJ2-7, with a weak D call TRBD2 (6 bases). The CDR3 has 16 amino acids. Germline CDR1 MNHEY, CDR2 SVGEGT. V shed 3 bases and J shed 2 bases, with 17 bases lying between them. CDR3 nucleotides: TGTGCCAGCAGTTATGGAGGAGGGCCCTACCCCTACGAGCAGTACTTC. This sequence encodes CASSYGGGPYPYEQYF.

This clone was detected only once. V usage is TRBV24-1 and J usage is TRBJ2-3; no clear D gene. CDR3 size: 14 residues. Germline V CDR1 and CDR2: KGHDR, SFDVKD. Trimming cost V 9 bases and J 0 bases, with 12 bases left between them. The CDR3 sequence: CATSLGSSTDTQYF. DNA for the CDR3: TGTGCCACCTCCCTGGGCAGTAGCACAGATACGCAGTATTTT.

V is TRBV7-2 and J is TRBJ1-1, with TRBD1 as a possible D gene (6 bases). V was pared by 2 bases and J by 1 base, with 20 bases between. The CDR3 runs to 18 residues. Germline V CDR1 and CDR2: SGHTA, FQGNSA. The CDR3 loop reads CASSLFPLGQGTNTEAFF. CDR3 sequence (DNA): TGTGCCAGCAGCTTATTCCCCTTGGGTCAGGGGACGAACACTGAAGCTTTCTTT.

The J gene is TRBJ1-2, the V gene TRBV10-3; unclear D gene. V shed 4 bases and J shed 2 bases, with 8 bases lying between them. This CDR3 is built from 13 residues. Germline-derived CDR1 and CDR2 are ENHRY and SYGVKD. The DNA for the CDR3 is TGTGCCATCAGTGGGCAGGCAAACTATGGCTACACCTTC. Translation: CAISGQANYGYTF.

This clone showed up just a few times. The rearrangement links TRBV28 to TRBJ2-7, with a tentative D call TRBD1 (5 bases). The V and J ends lost 4 bases and 4 bases respectively, with 11 bases between them. The length of the CDR3 is 13 residues. The germline gives CDR1 MDHEN, CDR2 SYDVKM. CDR3 DNA: TGTGCCAGCAGTTCGGTAAACAGGTACGAGCAGTACTTC. This sequence encodes CASSSVNRYEQYF. Full variable domain (outside the CDR3, taken from reference TRBV28 and TRBJ2-7): DVKVTQSSRYLVKRTGEKVFLECVQDMDHENMFWYRQDPGLGLRLIYFSYDVKMKEKGDIPEGYSVSREKKERFSLILESASTNQTSMYLCASSSVNRYEQYFGPGTRLTVT.

The rearrangement links TRBV28 to TRBJ2-5; 12 nucleotides agree with TRBD1. V trimming: 5 bases; J trimming: 4 bases; junction bases outside the gene matches: 11. The CDR3 has 17 residues. Looked up from germline, CDR1 is MDHEN and CDR2 is SYDVKM. The CDR3 DNA sequence: TGTGCCAGCAGTCGCTCCGGGACAGGGGGCGTTAGAGAGACCCAGTACTTC. This gives the protein CASSRSGTGGVRETQYF. The full variable domain, with the rest looked up from reference TRBV28 and TRBJ2-5, is DVKVTQSSRYLVKRTGEKVFLECVQDMDHENMFWYRQDPGLGLRLIYFSYDVKMKEKGDIPEGYSVSREKKERFSLILESASTNQTSMYLCASSRSGTGGVRETQYFGPGTRLLVL.

This chain joins TRBV15 and TRBJ2-1; 10 nucleotides agree with TRBD2. CDR3 length: 17 amino acids. CDR1 LNHNV and CDR2 YYDKDF come from the germline V gene (reference sequence). Unmatched junction bases numbered 9, after V lost 6 bases and J lost 1 base. The DNA for the CDR3 is TGTGCCACCAGTCCGGGTAGCGGGAGGTTTTCCTACAATGAGCAGTTCTTC. Its protein is CATSPGSGRFSYNEQFF.

The chain employs TRBV29-1 and TRBJ1-1; TRBD1 might be the D (5 bases). V shed 3 bases and J shed 0 bases, with 11 bases lying between them. Germline V gene data show CDR1 as SQVTM and CDR2 as ANQGSEA. CDR3 length: 14 residues. CDR3 protein: CSVDHRLMNTEAFF. CDR3 coding DNA: TGCAGCGTTGATCACAGGCTTATGAACACTGAAGCTTTCTTT. The variable domain in full, with the rest retrieved from reference TRBV29-1 and TRBJ1-1, is SAVISQKPSRDICQRGTSLTIQCQVDSQVTMMFWYRQQPGQSLTLIATANQGSEATYESGFVIDKFPISRPNLTFSTLTVSNMSPEDSSIYLCSVDHRLMNTEAFFGQGTRLTVV.